What follows are 10 T cell receptor beta chains derived from one specimen sequenced in a study of a mutant IDH1 vaccine in newly diagnosed glioma (dated by TCRdb to the early 2020s). The sample's time point label, decoded: week 35, safety follow-up. Each vaccine dose, consisting of 300 ug of a 20-mer mutant IDH1 peptide in Montanide, was administered subcutaneously with topical imiquimod. Preparation of the library involved the immunoSEQ multiplex PCR assay. This immuneACCESS table, as held by TCRdb, lists in-frame sequences with V and J called but not all clones. Of the missing ones, under half trace to an unresolved V gene in checked studies; the others have no known cause. This sample has some 47,000 clones in its table, and about 76% of those were observed once. The ten most abundant clones make up 4.5% to 5.5% of the sample. Antigens for these TCRs are unknown. The sample was PBMCs, taken from a glioma patient whose treatment included an IDH1 peptide vaccine. The receptors originated from a woman aged 40 to 49 with glioma. Some clones in this sample may be carry-over from other donors' samples.

The chain uses TRBV7-9 and TRBJ2-7; perhaps TRBD2 as D (6 bases). V was pared by 1 base and J by 4 bases, with 17 bases between. Germline CDR1 and CDR2: SEHNR and FQNEAQ (reference sequence). This CDR3 region has 16 residues. The CDR3 is CASSLVSSGGEYEQYF. CDR3 in DNA: TGTGCCAGCAGCTTAGTCAGTTCTGGCGGGGAGTACGAGCAGTACTTC.

The rearrangement joins TRBV6-5 to TRBJ1-1; tentatively, D is TRBD1 (5 bases). Germline assignment: CDR1 MNHEY and CDR2 SVGAGI. The V end was cut by 7 bases, the J end by 5 bases, with 17 bases between. This CDR3 spans 14 amino acids. This chain's CDR3 is CASNLLPGGTEAFF. CDR3 in DNA: TGTGCCAGCAACCTCCTACCCGGGGGGACTGAAGCTTTCTTT.

The V call is TRBV27, the J call TRBJ2-3, with D hard to call. Deletions cut 5 bases from V and 1 base from J, with 4 bases between. Germline assignment: CDR1 MNHEY and CDR2 SMNVEV (reference sequence). The CDR3 contains 12 residues. The CDR3, as DNA: TGTGCCAGCAGTCTCCGCACAGATACGCAGTATTTT. It encodes CASSLRTDTQYF.

This clone was counted only a few times. The gene calls are TRBV14 and TRBJ2-1, with a tentative D call TRBD2 (6 bases). V dropped 1 base and J dropped 0 bases, with 10 bases sitting between them. CDR1 and CDR2 (germline): SGHDN, FVKESK. The CDR3 consists of 16 residues. The CDR3 sequence is CASSQGRASSYNEQFF. The CDR3, as DNA: TGTGCCAGCAGCCAAGGGAGGGCGAGCTCCTACAATGAGCAGTTCTTC.

The chain is built from TRBV7-9 and TRBJ1-1, with D tentatively TRBD1 (6 bases). In germline, CDR1 is SEHNR, CDR2 FQNEAQ (reference sequence). CDR3 length: 15 residues. V dropped 5 bases and J dropped 3 bases, with 16 bases sitting between them. The CDR3 spells CASSPDSSTDTEAFF. The CDR3 DNA sequence: TGTGCCAGCAGCCCGGACAGTTCGACGGACACTGAAGCTTTCTTT.

This chain joins TRBV7-2 and TRBJ2-5, with 12 bases identical to TRBD2. Germline lookup yields CDR1 SGHTA and CDR2 FQGNSA. The CDR3 extends over 15 amino acids. The trim removed 6 bases at V and 3 bases at J, leaving 5 bases unmatched. CDR3 residues: CASSYLAGGKETQYF. DNA for the CDR3: TGTGCCAGCAGTTATCTAGCGGGAGGGAAAGAGACCCAGTACTTC.

The chain links TRBV28 to TRBJ2-4; tentative D call: TRBD1 (5 bases). V was pared by 5 bases and J by 7 bases, with 9 bases between. Germline V gene lookup returns CDR1 MDHEN and CDR2 SYDVKM. The CDR3 consists of 12 residues. CDR3 DNA: TGTGCCAGCAGTGGGGCTGGGAACATTCAGTACTTC. This encodes CASSGAGNIQYF.

As for this clone: A read error may account for a junction end that differs from germline. V is TRBV7-7 and J is TRBJ1-6; D is possibly TRBD1 (5 bases). Looked up from germline, CDR1 is SSHAT and CDR2 is FNYEAQ (reference sequence). This CDR3 is 18 amino acids long. As DNA, the CDR3 is TGTGCTAGCAGCTTAGCGCACAGGTCTAGCTCCTATAATTCACCCCTCCACTTT. Translation gives CASSLAHRSSSYNSPLHF.

The rearrangement links TRBV6-1 to TRBJ1-4, with 7 bases identical to TRBD1. Germline CDR1 MNHNS, CDR2 SASEGT. J was trimmed by 8 bases and V by 7 bases; bases with no gene match: 10. This CDR3 has 14 amino acids. The CDR3 loop reads CASTQGRGGEKLFF. The CDR3 bases are TGTGCCAGCACCCAGGGCAGGGGGGGGGAAAAACTGTTTTTT.

V is TRBV6-5 and J is TRBJ2-7; 8 bases match TRBD2. V shed 4 bases and J 2 bases; nucleotides not matched to a gene: 7. This CDR3 has 15 residues. Germline CDR1 reads MNHEY; CDR2 reads SVGAGI. CDR3: CASSSGGEGPYEQYF. CDR3 DNA sequence: TGTGCCAGCAGTTCCGGGGGGGAAGGGCCCTACGAGCAGTACTTC.